This TCR beta chain was sequenced during a study of blood T cell repertoires in COVID-19. Overall study context: The origin of the acute and convalescent COVID-19 samples was the United States, Italy and Spain. T cells, B-cell-depleted T cells, or PBMCs supplied cDNA or gDNA.

The CDR3 consists of 18 residues. In germline, CDR1 is MDHEN, CDR2 SYDVKM. Trimming took off 3 bases at V and 1 base at J, with 19 bases between the two ends. Per the authors' pipeline: Counts of nucleated cells, estimated from reference gene primer amplification, were obtained. Profiled with immunoSEQ multiplex PCR; TCRdb holds only in-frame clones, not every one. That table furnishes V, J and clone size, whereas the DNA furnished D and trimming. The sample lists 200,000 to 300,000 clones, more than 85% seen once, with 4.1% in the top ten. The origin of this receptor is a young woman who had recovered from COVID-19. Sequencing was performed on PBMCs or T cells enriched from blood (not recorded which). V and J are TRBV28 and TRBJ1-5; perhaps TRBD1 as D (5 bases). CDR3 in amino acids: CASSFPLLPDSSNQPQHF. The CDR3 nucleotides are TGTGCCAGCAGTTTTCCCCTTCTCCCTGACAGCAGCAATCAGCCCCAGCATTTT.